These 21 T cell receptor beta chains were sequenced from one sample in a study of CD8 T cells in ankylosing spondylitis. The study, taken as a whole, reports: It appeared that ankylosing spondylitis blood was characterized by a TCR beta motif of about 8 highly homologous variants.

TCRdb re-derived calls from the 5' RACE reads in MiXCR, one entry per CDR3 protein. The table records some 220,000 distinct CDR3 sequences, approximately 7.3% of them present only once. Which antigens these TCRs recognize remains unknown. Sequencing was done on a sample of blood, either unsorted or a sorted T cell fraction (not recorded which). The receptor source for this set is a male donor with ankylosing spondylitis.

This clonotype was observed many times. The rearrangement uses TRBV27 and TRBJ1-2, with 12 bases that match TRBD1. The CDR3 covers 15 residues. The V gene's germline CDR1 is MNHEY and CDR2 SMNVEV (reference sequence). V shed 1 base and J 4 bases; nucleotides not matched to a gene: 1. The DNA for the CDR3 is TGTGCCAGCAGTTTATTGGGACAGGGGGCCTATGGCTACACCTTC. This encodes CASSLLGQGAYGYTF.

This clonotype was counted many times. V and J are TRBV27 and TRBJ1-2; D is perhaps TRBD1 (5 bases). This CDR3 comprises 15 residues. The V end lost 1 base, the J end lost 6 bases, and 15 bases lay between the germline ends. The germline V gene encodes CDR1 MNHEY and CDR2 SMNVEV (reference sequence). CDR3 nucleotide sequence: TGTGCCAGCAGTTTATACCGGGAGGGGAAAGATGGCTACACCTTC. This sequence encodes CASSLYREGKDGYTF.

The table lists this clonotype with many counts. The chain carries TRBV7-9 and TRBJ2-5; TRBD1 aligns across 9 bases. From germline, CDR1 is SEHNR and CDR2 FQNEAQ (reference sequence). The CDR3 has 15 amino acids. V dropped 0 bases and J dropped 6; count of bases not matched to a gene: 5. The CDR3 loop is CASSLATGGGKTQYF. In DNA form, the CDR3 reads TGTGCCAGCAGCTTAGCAACAGGGGGCGGAAAGACCCAGTACTTC.

The chain is built from TRBV5-1 and TRBJ2-7; D might be TRBD1 (6 bases). The length of the CDR3 is 13 residues. V shed 2 bases and J shed 4 bases, with 10 bases lying between them. Germline CDR1 SGHRS, CDR2 YFSETQ. CDR3 nucleotides: TGCGCCAGCAGCTTACAACAGGGATACGAGCAGTACTTC. It encodes CASSLQQGYEQYF. The variable domain in full, with the rest retrieved from reference TRBV5-1 and TRBJ2-7, is KAGVTQTPRYLIKTRGQQVTLSCSPISGHRSVSWYQQTPGQGLQFLFEYFSETQRNKGNFPGRFSGRQFSNSRSEMNVSTLELGDSALYLCASSLQQGYEQYFGPGTRLTVT.

This clonotype was detected ten times or more. V usage is TRBV7-2 and J usage is TRBJ2-1; perhaps TRBD2 as D (7 bases). The CDR3 length is 14 residues. Looked up from germline, CDR1 is SGHTA and CDR2 is FQGNSA. V lost 1 base, J lost 7 bases, and 11 bases lay in between. In DNA form, the CDR3 reads TGTGCCAGCAGCTTAGAAGAGGGGGGGAATGAGCAGTTCTTC. Amino acid sequence: CASSLEEGGNEQFF.

For the CDR3, the DNA is TGTGCCAGCAGCCCCGGACCAGAATACGAGCAGTACTTC. This sequence encodes CASSPGPEYEQYF. This chain links TRBV3-1 with TRBJ2-7; unclear D gene. With 4 bases removed from V and 4 bases from J, the gap between germline ends came to 11 bases. This CDR3 has 13 amino acids. Germline values: CDR1 LGHDT, CDR2 YNNKEL (reference sequence).

This clonotype has more than one count but fewer than ten. This chain joins TRBV28 and TRBJ2-1; D gene uncertain. Germline assignment: CDR1 MDHEN and CDR2 SYDVKM. The CDR3 covers 15 residues. V gave up 1 base and J gave up 0 bases, with 7 bases separating them. CDR3 in DNA: TGTGCCAGCAGTTTATTACCGAGCTCCTACAATGAGCAGTTCTTC. It codes for CASSLLPSSYNEQFF.

This clonotype was detected a few times. V and J are TRBV5-1 and TRBJ2-7; TRBD2 is a possible D gene (5 bases). This CDR3 is built from 16 residues. The V gene lost 0 bases and the J gene lost 3 bases, with 16 bases spanning the gap. Germline V gene lookup returns CDR1 SGHRS and CDR2 YFSETQ. The CDR3 is CASSLGRGSLGYEQYF. CDR3 sequence (DNA): TGCGCCAGCAGCTTGGGACGGGGAAGCCTAGGCTACGAGCAGTACTTC.

This chain uses TRBV7-9 with TRBJ1-1; D is unresolved. Between the trimmed V and J ends, which lost 1 base and 5 bases, there was a span of 14 bases. Germline V gene sequence: CDR1 SEHNR, CDR2 FQNEAQ (reference sequence). The CDR3 runs 15 residues. The CDR3 loop reads CASSLGRAIGTEAFF. In DNA, the CDR3 is TGTGCCAGCAGCTTAGGAAGGGCAATCGGGACTGAAGCTTTCTTT.

This clonotype was picked up many times. The chain joins TRBV20-1 to TRBJ2-7, with D tentatively TRBD2 (5 bases). The CDR3 is 14 residues long. Germline V gene sequence: CDR1 DFQATT, CDR2 SNEGSKA (reference sequence). Trimming took off 0 bases at V and 4 bases at J, with 13 bases between the two ends. The CDR3 sequence: CSAREEGIPYEQYF. DNA of the CDR3: TGCAGTGCTAGAGAAGAGGGAATCCCTTACGAGCAGTACTTC.

DNA of the CDR3: TGCGCCAGCAGCTTGGGCTCGCCTTCCTACGAGCAGTACTTC. Encoded protein: CASSLGSPSYEQYF. The rearrangement uses TRBV5-1 and TRBJ2-7; D is unclear. Germline CDR1 reads SGHRS; CDR2 reads YFSETQ. The CDR3 contains 14 residues. The V end was cut by 0 bases, the J end by 1 base, with 8 bases between.

This chain connects TRBV13 to TRBJ2-3; D is ambiguous. Germline loops: CDR1 PRHDT, CDR2 FYEKMQ (reference sequence). V gave up 0 bases and J gave up 3 bases, with 7 bases separating them. The CDR3 contains 14 residues. The DNA of the CDR3 is TGTGCCAGCAGCTTAGGGATGCTAACAGATACGCAGTATTTT. Its protein is CASSLGMLTDTQYF.

This clonotype was seen at least ten times. The chain carries TRBV2 and TRBJ2-7; D tentatively reads TRBD1 or TRBD2 (5 bases each). Trimming took 2 bases from V and 5 from J, leaving 16 bases between them. Per the germline V gene, CDR1 is SNHLY and CDR2 is FYNNEI. The CDR3 length is 15 residues. The CDR3 here is CASSELAGSFHEQYF. The CDR3 nucleotides read TGTGCCAGCAGTGAACTGGCAGGGAGCTTCCACGAGCAGTACTTC. Based on the CDR3 plus reference TRBV2 and TRBJ2-7, the full variable domain is EPEVTQTPSHQVTQMGQEVILRCVPISNHLYFYWYRQILGQKVEFLVSFYNNEISEKSEIFDDQFSVERPDGSNFTLKIRSTKLEDSAMYFCASSELAGSFHEQYFGPGTRLTVT.

Ten or more counts support this clonotype. The J gene is TRBJ2-7, the V gene TRBV28; 11 nucleotides align to TRBD2. CDR3 length: 13 residues. V lost 7 bases to trimming and J lost 6 bases; unmatched junction nucleotides: 5. The germline gives CDR1 MDHEN, CDR2 SYDVKM. The DNA for the CDR3 is TGTGCCAGCAAACTAGCGGGAGCAGGCGAGCAGTACTTC. This translates into CASKLAGAGEQYF. The full variable domain, completed using reference TRBV28 and TRBJ2-7, is DVKVTQSSRYLVKRTGEKVFLECVQDMDHENMFWYRQDPGLGLRLIYFSYDVKMKEKGDIPEGYSVSREKKERFSLILESASTNQTSMYLCASKLAGAGEQYFGPGTRLTVT.

This clonotype has ten or more counts. CDR3 in DNA: TGTGCCAGCAGGGGGGTGGGGGAGCGTAACACTGAAGCTTTCTTT. Translating gives CASRGVGERNTEAFF. The rearrangement uses TRBV28 and TRBJ1-1; possible D gene TRBD1, 5 bases. Trimming stripped 6 bases from V and 2 bases from J, with 16 bases between. The CDR3 extends over 15 amino acids. Per germline, CDR1 MDHEN and CDR2 SYDVKM.

The V gene is TRBV6-5, the J gene TRBJ2-7; the D is unclear. Germline V gene sequence: CDR1 MNHEY, CDR2 SVGAGI. V lost 0 bases, J lost 4 bases, and 7 bases lay in between. This CDR3 has 13 residues. In nucleotides, the CDR3 is TGTGCCAGCAGTTACTCGGAGTGGTACGAGCAGTACTTC. Translating gives CASSYSEWYEQYF.

Many counts were recorded for this clonotype. This chain joins TRBV5-1 and TRBJ1-1; D ambiguous. Trimming cost V 1 base and J 0 bases, with 10 bases left between them. The CDR3 totals 15 residues. Germline CDR1 is SGHRS and CDR2 is YFSETQ. The CDR3 reads CASSLSKVMNTEAFF. The CDR3 DNA follows: TGCGCCAGCAGCTTGTCGAAGGTTATGAACACTGAAGCTTTCTTT.

This clonotype has a count of ten or more. The chain employs TRBV7-8 and TRBJ2-7, with a tentative D call TRBD1 (6 bases). The CDR3 is 14 residues long. Germline assignment: CDR1 SGHVS and CDR2 FQNEAQ. V gave up 5 bases and J gave up 3 bases, with 14 bases separating them. This CDR3 is CASSARTGFYEQYF. CDR3 DNA: TGTGCCAGCAGCGCCCGCACAGGGTTCTACGAGCAGTACTTC.

This clonotype was counted many times. This chain uses TRBV12-3 or TRBV12-4 with TRBJ1-1; tentatively, D is TRBD1 (6 bases). There are 11 residues in the CDR3. The V end was cut by 10 bases, the J end by 7 bases, with 13 bases between. CDR3 bases: TGTGCCACCCGAGGGGGACTTGAAGCTTTCTTT. This codes for CATRGGLEAFF.

At least ten counts were recorded for this clonotype. J is TRBJ2-2 and V is TRBV7-9; D unclear. The germline CDR1 and CDR2 sequences are SEHNR and FQNEAQ (reference sequence). V lost 3 bases and J 3 bases, leaving 8 bases between the germline ends. CDR3 length: 14 amino acids. CDR3 amino acids: CASSFRLDTGELFF. The CDR3 region has the DNA TGTGCCAGCAGCTTCCGATTGGACACCGGGGAGCTGTTTTTT.

This clonotype occurred many times. The chain uses TRBV4-1 and TRBJ2-7, with D tentatively TRBD1 (5 bases). This CDR3 comprises 14 residues. Trimming took 2 bases from V and 3 from J, leaving 11 bases between them. CDR1 and CDR2 (germline): MGHRA, YSYEKL. This CDR3 is CASSQQPGLYEQYF. CDR3 coding DNA: TGCGCCAGCAGCCAACAGCCAGGGCTCTACGAGCAGTACTTC.